A single T cell receptor (beta chain) is shown here with its context. Here immunoSEQ multiplex PCR was the method, and the copy in TCRdb shows in-frame clones only, minus some. The table has 30,000 or so clones, around nine tenths seen once. This sample was taken from a study of T cell changes during pregnancy in multiple sclerosis. The V end was cut by 1 base, the J end by 2 bases, with 7 bases between. CDR1 SGHTA and CDR2 FQGNSA come from the germline V gene. This CDR3 is built from 14 residues. Source: CD4+ T cells from peripheral blood mononuclear cells, taken in the first trimester of pregnancy. J is TRBJ2-3 and V is TRBV7-2, with no clear D. This clonotype was obtained from a female donor in good health, enrolled as a control in a pregnancy study. The CDR3 reads CASSLGLDTDTQYF. The DNA of the CDR3 is TGTGCCAGCAGCTTAGGACTGGACACAGATACGCAGTATTTT.